The clone carrying this T cell receptor (beta chain) has only a few counts. PCR was performed a second time for about 7 to 11 cycles using a sample-barcoded 5' primer and a J-beta primer mix. Samples each returned at least 2.5 million CDR3-containing paired-end reads. One entry per CDR3 protein results from TCRdb running MiXCR on the 5' RACE reads. In the table there are some 1.6 million distinct CDR3 sequences, about 31% of which are singletons. Germline V lookup: CDR1 SQVTM, CDR2 ANQGSEA. The CDR3 has 14 residues. The ends were cut back, 4 bases at V and 7 bases at J, with 19 bases in the middle. The source of the sample is a study of blood T cells in healthy people across ages.

This chain joins TRBV29-1 and TRBJ1-2; possibly TRBD1 for D (6 bases). This clonotype was obtained from a woman aged 25 to 39 in good health. Sequences were obtained from blood. This CDR3 reads CSVVMLAGEVGYTF. The CDR3 DNA follows: TGCAGCGTTGTAATGCTCGCAGGGGAAGTTGGCTACACCTTC.